This T cell receptor (beta chain) came from a study of T-cell reconstitution after alpha-beta-depleted transplantation in children. Study results and limitations: High day-60 TCRbeta diversity in some patients came from surviving recipient T cells and thymic progenitors. A year post-transplant, T-cell counts and diversity derived mostly from newly produced T cells. Several hundred graft clones that had expanded were reportedly the source of alpha-beta T cells about two months after transplant.

Deletions cut 4 bases from V and 1 base from J, with 9 bases between. This CDR3 contains 14 residues. The V gene's germline CDR1 is LGHDT and CDR2 YNNKEL (reference sequence). Points on this clonotype: Its matching antigen is unknown.

Unique molecular identifiers were built into the TCRbeta library. TCRdb re-derived calls from the PCR reads in MiXCR, one entry per CDR3 protein. The sample holds 250,000 to 300,000 distinct CDR3 sequences, around a tenth seen once. This receptor was obtained from a boy younger than two with acute myeloid leukemia, due to receive a stem cell transplant. This chain connects TRBV3-1 to TRBJ2-3; D is ambiguous. Source: PBMCs, taken before TCRalphabeta/CD19-depleted stem cell transplant. CDR3 DNA: TGTGCCAGCAGCCTACAACCCCGCACAGATACGCAGTATTTT. It is translated as CASSLQPRTDTQYF.